The text below deals with one T cell receptor beta chain. Antigen unknown. Using immunoSEQ multiplex PCR, the repertoire was profiled, and TCRdb retains in-frame clones only, with some absent. The sample has approximately 110,000 clones; around 94% are singletons. The CDR3 extends over 17 amino acids. Germline values: CDR1 SGDLS, CDR2 YYNGEE. Trimming left V 3 bases short and J 0 bases short, with 16 bases between. The data were taken from a study of T cell responses to AZD1222 COVID-19 vaccine. Study-wide results and limits: Close to half of spike-specific TCRs reportedly recognize unmutated variant regions. None of the repertoires were sampled until the peak T cell response had passed. In a largely white British group with more females than males, clonal diversity was possibly underestimated. AZD1222 recipients seropositive at baseline numbered only 5 or 6.

This chain uses TRBV9 with TRBJ1-3; no clear D gene. The sample was peripheral blood, taken on day 0 of AZD1222 vaccination. The clonotype originates from an adult in good health. CDR3 coding DNA: TGTGCCAGCAGCGGGGCCCTCAGCCAACTCTCTGGAAACACCATATATTTT. This encodes CASSGALSQLSGNTIYF.